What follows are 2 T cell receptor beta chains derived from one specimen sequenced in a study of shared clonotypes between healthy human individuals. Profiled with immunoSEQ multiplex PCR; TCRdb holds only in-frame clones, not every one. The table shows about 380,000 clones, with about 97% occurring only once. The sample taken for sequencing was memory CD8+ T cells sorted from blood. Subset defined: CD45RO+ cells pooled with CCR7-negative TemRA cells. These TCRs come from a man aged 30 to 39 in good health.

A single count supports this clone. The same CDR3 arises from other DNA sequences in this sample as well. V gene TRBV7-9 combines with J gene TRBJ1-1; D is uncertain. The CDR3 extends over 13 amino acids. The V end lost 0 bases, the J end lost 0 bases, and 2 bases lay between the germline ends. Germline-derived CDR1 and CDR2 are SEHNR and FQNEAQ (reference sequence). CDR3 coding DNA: TGTGCCAGCAGCTTAGCGCTGAACACTGAAGCTTTCTTT. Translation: CASSLALNTEAFF.

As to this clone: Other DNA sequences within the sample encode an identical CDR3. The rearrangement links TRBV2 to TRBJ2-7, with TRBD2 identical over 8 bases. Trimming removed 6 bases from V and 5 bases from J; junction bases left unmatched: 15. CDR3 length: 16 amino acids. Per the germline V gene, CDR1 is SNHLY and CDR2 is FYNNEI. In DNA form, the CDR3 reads TGTGCCAGCAGGCCTGACGGGGCGGGAGGTGGTCACGAGCAGTACTTC. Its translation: CASRPDGAGGGHEQYF.